The 27 T cell receptor beta chains below all came from one sample that was sequenced in a study of patients and donors after allogeneic stem cell transplantation. TCRdb ran MiXCR on the RT-PCR reads and lists one entry per CDR3 protein. This sample has about a million distinct CDR3 sequences, with approximately 19% found just once. Sequenced material: blood, either unsorted or a sorted T cell fraction (not recorded which). The receptors here all came from a human donor who was either an allogeneic HSCT recipient or a stem cell or donor lymphocyte infusion donor (not recorded which). It is not recorded whose cells these are; they may come from a transplant donor.

This clonotype came up a few times. The rearrangement uses TRBV5-6 and TRBJ2-3, with TRBD2 matching over 10 bases. Germline CDR1 SGHDT, CDR2 YYEEEE. V was pared by 4 bases and J by 0 bases, with 14 bases of the junction left unmatched. The CDR3 is made up of 19 amino acids. The CDR3 sequence is CASSRVPGLASSSTDTQYF. The CDR3 DNA reads TGTGCCAGCAGCCGAGTCCCGGGACTAGCGTCATCTAGCACAGATACGCAGTATTTT.

This clonotype was observed many times. The chain combines TRBV12-3 or TRBV12-4 with TRBJ1-1, with a tentative D call TRBD1 (5 bases). V gave up 5 bases and J gave up 0 bases, with 13 bases separating them. The CDR3 runs 15 residues. The DNA of the CDR3 is TGTGCCAGCAGTGAACCGGGACCCCTGAACACTGAAGCTTTCTTT. Encoded protein: CASSEPGPLNTEAFF.

This clonotype has just a few counts. This rearrangement joins TRBV27 to TRBJ1-2; D unclear. The V end lost 6 bases, the J end lost 8 bases, and 16 bases lay between the germline ends. Germline assignment: CDR1 MNHEY and CDR2 SMNVEV (reference sequence). This CDR3 has 13 residues. This CDR3 reads CASRPDWGGGYTF. The CDR3 DNA reads as TGTGCCAGCAGGCCAGATTGGGGTGGGGGCTACACCTTC.

The chain joins TRBV20-1 to TRBJ1-6; 10 bases fit TRBD1. Germline values: CDR1 DFQATT, CDR2 SNEGSKA (reference sequence). V lost 2 bases to trimming and J lost 7 bases; unmatched junction nucleotides: 2. The CDR3 runs 14 residues. CDR3 bases: TGCAGTGCTAGATCGGGACAGGGGAATTCACCCCTCCACTTT. Its translation is CSARSGQGNSPLHF.

This chain connects TRBV27 to TRBJ1-2; a possible D gene is TRBD1 (5 bases). The germline V gene encodes CDR1 MNHEY and CDR2 SMNVEV (reference sequence). With 4 bases removed from V and 7 bases from J, the gap between germline ends came to 22 bases. This CDR3 has 16 amino acids. The CDR3 nucleotides are TGTGCCAGCAGTTCTACCAAGTTATGGGGCGATCCTGGCTACACCTTC. It codes for CASSSTKLWGDPGYTF.

The chain links TRBV29-1 to TRBJ1-1; D not resolved. Germline-derived CDR1 and CDR2 are SQVTM and ANQGSEA. The ends were cut back, 0 bases at V and 13 bases at J, with 15 bases in the middle. The CDR3 contains 12 residues. CDR3 protein: CSVEDPAGWGFF. The CDR3 nucleotides are TGCAGCGTTGAAGATCCGGCAGGCTGGGGTTTCTTT.

This clonotype was picked up a small number of times. CDR3 in DNA: TGTGCCAGCAGTTACTCAGACAGGAAAGACACTGAAGCTTTCTTT. This gives the protein CASSYSDRKDTEAFF. The chain joins TRBV6-5 to TRBJ1-1; D is possibly TRBD1 (6 bases). Germline CDR1 reads MNHEY; CDR2 reads SVGAGI. Trimming stripped 0 bases from V and 3 bases from J, with 11 bases between. The CDR3 sequence is 15 residues long.

This clonotype was seen a few times. The chain couples TRBV12-3 or TRBV12-4 to TRBJ2-1; TRBD2 aligns across 10 bases. V trimming: 7 bases; J trimming: 6 bases; junction bases outside the gene matches: 9. This CDR3 region has 15 residues. In nucleotides, the CDR3 is TGTGCCAGCACCAACAGCGGGGGGGGACTCAATGAGCAGTTCTTC. This encodes CASTNSGGGLNEQFF.

The table lists this clonotype with many counts. The gene calls are TRBV6-2 or TRBV6-3 and TRBJ2-6; D gene uncertain. The CDR3 loop spans 13 amino acids. V dropped 6 bases and J dropped 2 bases, with 5 bases sitting between them. CDR1 is MNHEY, CDR2 SVGEGT, per germline. The CDR3: CASRRAGANVLTF. CDR3 in DNA: TGTGCCAGCAGGAGAGCTGGGGCCAACGTCCTGACTTTC.

This clonotype was found a few times. The chain is built from TRBV6-1 and TRBJ1-2; D gene ambiguous. This CDR3 is built from 13 residues. Per germline, CDR1 MNHNS and CDR2 SASEGT. V shed 1 base and J shed 3 bases, with 6 bases lying between them. The CDR3 bases are TGTGCCAGCAGTGAAGTCGTAGACTATGGCTACACCTTC. Its translation: CASSEVVDYGYTF.

The chain uses TRBV24-1 and TRBJ2-7, with D hard to call. CDR1 and CDR2 from the germline V gene are KGHDR and SFDVKD. V was cut by 8 bases and J by 4 bases, with 14 bases left in between. The CDR3 is made up of 13 amino acids. The CDR3 loop is CATTRLAGYEQYF. The CDR3 region has the DNA TGTGCCACCACCCGACTGGCAGGTTACGAGCAGTACTTC.

The rearrangement joins TRBV28 to TRBJ2-3; TRBD2 agrees at 9 bases. This CDR3 is built from 16 residues. The germline V gene has CDR1 MDHEN and CDR2 SYDVKM. J lost 3 bases, V lost 1 base, and 5 bases had no gene match. The CDR3 nucleotides are TGTGCCAGCAGTTTATTTAGCGGGAGTGGAACAGATACGCAGTATTTT. Protein product: CASSLFSGSGTDTQYF.

This clonotype was counted between two and nine times. The chain employs TRBV12-3 or TRBV12-4 and TRBJ1-2, with D tentatively TRBD1 (6 bases). This CDR3 contains 13 residues. The V gene lost 6 bases and the J gene lost 5 bases, with 13 bases spanning the gap. CDR3 in amino acids: CASRSTGDYGYTF. The CDR3 DNA sequence: TGTGCCAGCAGATCGACAGGCGATTATGGCTACACCTTC.

The V gene is TRBV5-1, the J gene TRBJ2-7; no firm D call. CDR1 SGHRS and CDR2 YFSETQ come from the germline V gene. This CDR3 region has 13 residues. The germline V and J ends were trimmed by 0 bases and 6 bases, with 10 bases remaining between them. The CDR3 DNA follows: TGCGCCAGCAGCTTGGAAAGGGTAGGCGAGCAGTACTTC. It yields the protein CASSLERVGEQYF.

The J gene is TRBJ2-7, the V gene TRBV6-1; D may be TRBD1 or TRBD2 (5 bases each). Germline values: CDR1 MNHNS, CDR2 SASEGT. Trimming took 10 bases from V and 2 from J, leaving 15 bases between them. The CDR3 contains 13 residues. This CDR3 is CATRGLGAYEQYF. CDR3 sequence (DNA): TGTGCCACCCGTGGTCTGGGGGCCTACGAGCAGTACTTC.

This clonotype appeared a few times. V and J are TRBV30 and TRBJ2-2; D unclear. V was shortened by 0 bases and J by 5 bases, with 16 bases between the two germline ends. Germline V lookup: CDR1 GTSNPN, CDR2 SVGIG (reference sequence). CDR3 size: 16 residues. This CDR3 is CAWSVRGRRWTGELFF. The CDR3 coding sequence is TGTGCCTGGAGTGTAAGAGGTAGAAGATGGACCGGGGAGCTGTTTTTT.

The V gene is TRBV20-1, the J gene TRBJ2-7; D gene unclear. The CDR3 spans 12 residues. Trimming took 4 bases from V and 2 from J, leaving 9 bases between them. Germline V lookup: CDR1 DFQATT, CDR2 SNEGSKA (reference sequence). DNA of the CDR3: TGCAGTGCTATGCGGTACACCTACGAGCAGTACTTC. It codes for CSAMRYTYEQYF.

This chain uses TRBV5-1 with TRBJ1-4; a weak D match, TRBD1 (5 bases). Germline V CDR1 and CDR2: SGHRS, YFSETQ. The CDR3 extends over 15 amino acids. Between the trimmed V and J ends, which lost 3 bases and 2 bases, there was a span of 11 bases. The CDR3 DNA sequence: TGCGCCAGCAGCTGGGACCCCCACACTAATGAAAAACTGTTTTTT. Amino acids: CASSWDPHTNEKLFF.

A word on this clonotype: Given the absence of the conserved phenylalanine or tryptophan at the CDR3 end, a read error is likely. J is TRBJ1-1 and V is TRBV4-1; D may be TRBD1 (6 bases). Trimming left V 0 bases short and J 10 bases short, with 21 bases between. Germline lookup yields CDR1 MGHRA and CDR2 YSYEKL. This CDR3 is 16 amino acids long. This CDR3 is CASSQDPDYGGIGAFY. The CDR3 DNA is TGCGCCAGCAGCCAAGATCCGGATTATGGGGGCATTGGAGCTTTCTAT.

This rearrangement joins TRBV20-1 to TRBJ1-4; D ambiguous. Between the trimmed V and J ends, which lost 2 bases and 0 bases, there was a span of 4 bases. The length of the CDR3 is 13 residues. The germline CDR1 and CDR2 sequences are DFQATT and SNEGSKA (reference sequence). The CDR3 bases are TGCAGTGCTAGACAGTCAACTAATGAAAAACTGTTTTTT. Translating gives CSARQSTNEKLFF.

V is TRBV13 and J is TRBJ1-3, with D maybe TRBD1 (5 bases). The CDR3 sequence is 13 residues long. Germline values: CDR1 PRHDT, CDR2 FYEKMQ (reference sequence). The V end was cut by 0 bases, the J end by 8 bases, with 8 bases between. CDR3 bases: TGTGCCAGCAGCTTAGGAGGGGTAGACACCATATATTTT. Protein product: CASSLGGVDTIYF.

There are a few counts of this clonotype. The CDR3 DNA reads TGTGCCAGCAGTTACTCCCACTATCTTATTGAAGCTTTCTTT. Its translation is CASSYSHYLIEAFF. The chain links TRBV6-5 to TRBJ1-1; no definite D call. Germline V gene data show CDR1 as MNHEY and CDR2 as SVGAGI. The V gene lost 0 bases and the J gene lost 7 bases, with 12 bases spanning the gap. The CDR3 is 14 residues long.

This clonotype has only a few counts. J is TRBJ1-6 and V is TRBV4-2; no clear D. Trimming shortened V by 8 bases and J by 0 bases, and 20 bases separated the two germline ends. CDR3 size: 18 residues. CDR1 and CDR2 from the germline V gene are LGHNA and YNFKEQ. CDR3: CASSWMRVDSSYNSPLHF. CDR3 sequence (DNA): TGTGCCAGCTCGTGGATGAGGGTGGATAGCTCCTATAATTCACCCCTCCACTTT.

This clonotype turned up a few times. The rearrangement joins TRBV7-3 to TRBJ1-2; D gene uncertain. This CDR3 spans 15 amino acids. The germline gives CDR1 SGHTA, CDR2 FQGTGA. V dropped 5 bases and J dropped 3 bases, with 16 bases sitting between them. CDR3 loop: CASSPTPGSHYGYTF. CDR3 nucleotide sequence: TGTGCCAGCAGCCCCACCCCGGGATCCCACTATGGCTACACCTTC.

This clonotype was found a few times. The chain recombines TRBV7-3 with TRBJ1-6; perhaps TRBD1 as D (5 bases). V lost 5 bases and J lost 7, with 18 bases in between. CDR3 length: 16 residues. Germline values: CDR1 SGHTA, CDR2 FQGTGA. The CDR3 loop reads CASSPSWRRENSPLHF. Here the CDR3 DNA reads TGTGCCAGCAGCCCTTCCTGGCGCAGGGAAAATTCACCCCTCCACTTT.

About this clonotype itself: A junction boundary mismatches the germline segment, possibly from a read error. The J gene is TRBJ2-4, the V gene TRBV6-1; 12 bases are shared with TRBD2. Germline-derived CDR1 and CDR2 are MNHNS and SASEGT. CDR3 length equals 13 residues. The DNA for the CDR3 is TGTGCCAGCAGCAATCTAGCGGGGGGGTGGGTTAACTTC. This codes for CASSNLAGGWVNF.

This clonotype was detected a few times. This chain connects TRBV4-1 to TRBJ1-5; 10 bases line up with TRBD1. In germline, CDR1 is MGHRA, CDR2 YSYEKL. The length of the CDR3 is 19 residues. V lost 2 bases and J lost 1; bases outside the gene matches: 11. Here the CDR3 reads CASSQLVDRGSRSNQPQHF. CDR3 DNA sequence: TGCGCCAGCAGCCAACTCGTGGACAGGGGGAGTCGGAGCAATCAGCCCCAGCATTTT.